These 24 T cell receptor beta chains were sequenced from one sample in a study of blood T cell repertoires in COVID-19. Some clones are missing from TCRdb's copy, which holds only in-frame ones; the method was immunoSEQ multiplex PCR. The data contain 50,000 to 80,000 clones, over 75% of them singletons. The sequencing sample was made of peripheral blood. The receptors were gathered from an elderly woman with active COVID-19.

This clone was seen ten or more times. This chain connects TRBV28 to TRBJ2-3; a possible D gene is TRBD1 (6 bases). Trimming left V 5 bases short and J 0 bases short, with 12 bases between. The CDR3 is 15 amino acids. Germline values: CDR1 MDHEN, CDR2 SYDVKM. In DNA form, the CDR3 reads TGTGCCAGCAGTCACGGGACACTAAGCACAGATACGCAGTATTTT. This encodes CASSHGTLSTDTQYF.

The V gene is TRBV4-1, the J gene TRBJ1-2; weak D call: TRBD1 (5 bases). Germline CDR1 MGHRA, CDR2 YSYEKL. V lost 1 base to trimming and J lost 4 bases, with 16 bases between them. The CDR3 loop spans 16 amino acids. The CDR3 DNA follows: TGCGCCAGCAGCCAAGTCAAGGCAGGGCGAAGCTATGGCTACACCTTC. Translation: CASSQVKAGRSYGYTF.

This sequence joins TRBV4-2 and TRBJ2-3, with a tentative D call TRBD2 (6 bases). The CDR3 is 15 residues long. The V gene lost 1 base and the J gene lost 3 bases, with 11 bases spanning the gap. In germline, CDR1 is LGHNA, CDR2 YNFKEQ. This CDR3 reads CASSQGTKETDTQYF. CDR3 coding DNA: TGTGCCAGCAGCCAAGGGACTAAAGAAACAGATACGCAGTATTTT.

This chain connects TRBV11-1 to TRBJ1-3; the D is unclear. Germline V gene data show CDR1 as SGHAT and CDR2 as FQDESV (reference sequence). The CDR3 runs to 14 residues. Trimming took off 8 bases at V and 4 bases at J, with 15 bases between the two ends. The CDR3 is CASQSAGLGNTIYF. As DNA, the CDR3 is TGTGCCAGCCAGTCTGCGGGCCTCGGAAACACCATATATTTT.

The CDR3 DNA follows: TGTGCCAGCAGATCCTCGACATATGCGTACTTC. Translating it yields CASRSSTYAYF. This chain connects TRBV28 to TRBJ2-7; no clear D gene. V lost 6 bases and J lost 12, with 15 bases in between. Germline CDR1 MDHEN, CDR2 SYDVKM. The CDR3 spans 11 residues.

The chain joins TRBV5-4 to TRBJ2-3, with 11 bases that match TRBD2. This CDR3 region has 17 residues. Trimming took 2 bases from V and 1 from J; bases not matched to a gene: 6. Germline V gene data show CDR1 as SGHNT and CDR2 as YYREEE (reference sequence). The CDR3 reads CASSFLAGGSGTDTQYF. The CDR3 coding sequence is TGTGCCAGCAGCTTTTTAGCGGGGGGGTCGGGCACAGATACGCAGTATTTT.

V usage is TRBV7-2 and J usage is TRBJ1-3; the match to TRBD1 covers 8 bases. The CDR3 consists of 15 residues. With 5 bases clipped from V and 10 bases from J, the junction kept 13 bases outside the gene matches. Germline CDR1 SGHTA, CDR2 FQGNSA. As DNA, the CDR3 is TGTGCCAGCAGCACCCGACAGGGGACGGAAAAAACCATATATTTT. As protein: CASSTRQGTEKTIYF.

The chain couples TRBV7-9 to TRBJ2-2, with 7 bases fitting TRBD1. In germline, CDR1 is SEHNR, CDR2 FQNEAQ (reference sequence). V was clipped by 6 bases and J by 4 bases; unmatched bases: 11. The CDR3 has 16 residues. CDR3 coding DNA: TGTGCCAGCAGAGGAGACAGGGTGCCGAGCACCGGGGAGCTGTTTTTT. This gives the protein CASRGDRVPSTGELFF.

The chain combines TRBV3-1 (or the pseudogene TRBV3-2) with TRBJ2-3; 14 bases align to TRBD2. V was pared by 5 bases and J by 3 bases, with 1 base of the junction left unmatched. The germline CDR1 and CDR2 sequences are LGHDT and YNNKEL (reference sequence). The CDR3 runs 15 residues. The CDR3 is CASSGLAGGTDTQYF. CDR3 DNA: TGTGCCAGCAGCGGACTAGCGGGAGGTACAGATACGCAGTATTTT.

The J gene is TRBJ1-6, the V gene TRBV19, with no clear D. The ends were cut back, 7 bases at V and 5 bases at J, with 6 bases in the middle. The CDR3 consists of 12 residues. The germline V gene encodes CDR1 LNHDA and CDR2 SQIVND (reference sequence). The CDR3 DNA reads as TGTGCCAGTACTCAGAATAATTCACCCCTCCACTTT. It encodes CASTQNNSPLHF.

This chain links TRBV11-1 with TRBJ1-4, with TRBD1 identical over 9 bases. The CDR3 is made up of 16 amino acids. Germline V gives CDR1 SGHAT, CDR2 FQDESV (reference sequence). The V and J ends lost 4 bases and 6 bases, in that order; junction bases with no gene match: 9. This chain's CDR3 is CASSYHPGQGDEKLFF. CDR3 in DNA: TGTGCCAGCAGCTACCACCCGGGACAGGGCGATGAAAAACTGTTTTTT.

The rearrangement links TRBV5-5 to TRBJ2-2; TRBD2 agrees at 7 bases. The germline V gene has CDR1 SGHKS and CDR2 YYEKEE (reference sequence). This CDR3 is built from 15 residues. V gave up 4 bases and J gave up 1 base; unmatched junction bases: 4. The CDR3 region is CASSRIAGNTGELFF. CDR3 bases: TGTGCCAGCAGCCGAATAGCGGGGAACACCGGGGAGCTGTTTTTT.

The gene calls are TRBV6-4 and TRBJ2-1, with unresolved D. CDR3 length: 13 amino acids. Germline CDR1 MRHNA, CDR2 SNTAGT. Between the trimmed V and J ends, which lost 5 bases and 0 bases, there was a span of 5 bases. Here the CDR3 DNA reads TGTGCCAGCAGTAATTACTCCTACAATGAGCAGTTCTTC. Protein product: CASSNYSYNEQFF.

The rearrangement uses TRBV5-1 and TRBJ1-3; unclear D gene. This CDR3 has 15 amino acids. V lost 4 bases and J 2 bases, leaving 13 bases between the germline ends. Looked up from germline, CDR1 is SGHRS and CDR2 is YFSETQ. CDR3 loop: CASSPGGEAGNTIYF. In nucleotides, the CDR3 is TGCGCCAGCAGCCCCGGTGGGGAGGCTGGAAACACCATATATTTT. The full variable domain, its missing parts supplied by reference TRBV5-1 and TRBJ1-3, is KAGVTQTPRYLIKTRGQQVTLSCSPISGHRSVSWYQQTPGQGLQFLFEYFSETQRNKGNFPGRFSGRQFSNSRSEMNVSTLELGDSALYLCASSPGGEAGNTIYFGEGSWLTVV.

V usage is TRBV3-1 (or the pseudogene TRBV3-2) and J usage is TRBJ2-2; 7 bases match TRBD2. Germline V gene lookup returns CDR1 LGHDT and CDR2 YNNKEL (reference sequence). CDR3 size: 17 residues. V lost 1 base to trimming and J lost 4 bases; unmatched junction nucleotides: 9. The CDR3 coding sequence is TGTGCCAGCAGCCAAGGGGGAGGGACTATACGCACCGGGGAGCTGTTTTTT. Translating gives CASSQGGGTIRTGELFF.

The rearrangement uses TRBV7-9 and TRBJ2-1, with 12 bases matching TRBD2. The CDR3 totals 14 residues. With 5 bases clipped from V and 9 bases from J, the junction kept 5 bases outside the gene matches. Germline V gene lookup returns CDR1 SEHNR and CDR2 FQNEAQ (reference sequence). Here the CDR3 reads CASSETSGRSEQFF. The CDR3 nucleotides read TGTGCCAGCAGCGAGACTAGCGGGAGAAGTGAGCAGTTCTTC.

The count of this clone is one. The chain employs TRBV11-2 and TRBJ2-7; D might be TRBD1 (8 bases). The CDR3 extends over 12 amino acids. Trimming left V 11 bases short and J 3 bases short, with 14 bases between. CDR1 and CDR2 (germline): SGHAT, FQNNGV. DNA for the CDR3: TGTGCCGGGGGGGACAGGTTCTACGAGCAGTACGTC. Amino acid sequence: CAGGDRFYEQYV.

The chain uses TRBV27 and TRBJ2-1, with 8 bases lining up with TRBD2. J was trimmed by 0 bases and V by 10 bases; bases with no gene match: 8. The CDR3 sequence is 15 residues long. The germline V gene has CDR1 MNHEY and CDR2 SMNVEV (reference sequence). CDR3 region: CANRRGGRSYNEQFF. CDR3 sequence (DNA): TGTGCCAACCGCCGGGGGGGGCGCTCCTACAATGAGCAGTTCTTC.

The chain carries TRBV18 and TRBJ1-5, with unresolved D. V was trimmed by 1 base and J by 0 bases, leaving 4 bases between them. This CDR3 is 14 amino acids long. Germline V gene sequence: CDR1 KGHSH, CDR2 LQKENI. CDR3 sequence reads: CASSPQSSNQPQHF. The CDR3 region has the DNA TGTGCCAGCTCACCACAGAGTAGCAATCAGCCCCAGCATTTT.

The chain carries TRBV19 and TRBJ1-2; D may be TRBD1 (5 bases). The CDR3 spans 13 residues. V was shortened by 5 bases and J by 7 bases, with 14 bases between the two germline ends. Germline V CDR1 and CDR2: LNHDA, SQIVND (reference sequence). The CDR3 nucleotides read TGTGCCAGTAGTTCGGGACGGGACTTTGGCTACACCTTC. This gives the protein CASSSGRDFGYTF.

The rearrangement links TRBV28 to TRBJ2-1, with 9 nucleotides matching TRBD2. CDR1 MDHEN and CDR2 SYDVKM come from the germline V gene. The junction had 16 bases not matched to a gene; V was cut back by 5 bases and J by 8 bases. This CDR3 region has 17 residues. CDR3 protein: CASSPDSRRRGGHEQFF. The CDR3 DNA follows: TGTGCCAGCAGTCCCGATAGCAGAAGGCGGGGGGGCCATGAGCAGTTCTTC.

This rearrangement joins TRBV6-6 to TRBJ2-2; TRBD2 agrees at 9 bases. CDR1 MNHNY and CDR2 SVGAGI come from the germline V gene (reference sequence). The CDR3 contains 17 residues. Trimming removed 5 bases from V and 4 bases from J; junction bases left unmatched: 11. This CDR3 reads CASSPRGGGPGTGELFF. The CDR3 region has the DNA TGTGCCAGCAGTCCCCGCGGGGGGGGCCCCGGCACCGGGGAGCTGTTTTTT.

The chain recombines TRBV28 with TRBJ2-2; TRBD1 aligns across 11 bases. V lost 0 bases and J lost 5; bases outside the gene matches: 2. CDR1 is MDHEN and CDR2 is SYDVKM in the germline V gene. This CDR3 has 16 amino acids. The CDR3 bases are TGTGCCAGCAGTTTATGGGGACAGGGGGATACCGGGGAGCTGTTTTTT. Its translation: CASSLWGQGDTGELFF.

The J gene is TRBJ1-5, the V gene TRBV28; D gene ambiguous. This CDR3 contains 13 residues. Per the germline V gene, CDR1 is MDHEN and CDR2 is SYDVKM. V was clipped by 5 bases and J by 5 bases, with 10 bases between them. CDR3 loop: CASSPGSHQPQHF. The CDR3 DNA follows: TGTGCCAGCAGTCCCGGGTCCCATCAGCCCCAGCATTTT.